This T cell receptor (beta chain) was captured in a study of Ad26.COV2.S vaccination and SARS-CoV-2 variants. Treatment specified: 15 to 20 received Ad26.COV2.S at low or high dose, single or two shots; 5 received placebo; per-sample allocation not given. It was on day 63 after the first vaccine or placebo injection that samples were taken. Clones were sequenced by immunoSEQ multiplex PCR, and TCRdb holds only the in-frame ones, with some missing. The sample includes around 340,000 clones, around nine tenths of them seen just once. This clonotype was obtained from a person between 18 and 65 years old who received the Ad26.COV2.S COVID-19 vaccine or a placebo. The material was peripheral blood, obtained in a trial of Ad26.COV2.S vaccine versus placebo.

The CDR3 region is CAISEPGLAGVGLFF. The CDR3 region has the DNA TGTGCCATCAGTGAGCCGGGACTAGCGGGGGTAGGGCTGTTTTTT. V and J are TRBV10-3 and TRBJ2-2; TRBD2 matches at 14 bases. J gave up 13 bases and V 2 bases, and 6 bases lay outside the gene matches. This CDR3 region has 15 residues. The germline V gene has CDR1 ENHRY and CDR2 SYGVKD.